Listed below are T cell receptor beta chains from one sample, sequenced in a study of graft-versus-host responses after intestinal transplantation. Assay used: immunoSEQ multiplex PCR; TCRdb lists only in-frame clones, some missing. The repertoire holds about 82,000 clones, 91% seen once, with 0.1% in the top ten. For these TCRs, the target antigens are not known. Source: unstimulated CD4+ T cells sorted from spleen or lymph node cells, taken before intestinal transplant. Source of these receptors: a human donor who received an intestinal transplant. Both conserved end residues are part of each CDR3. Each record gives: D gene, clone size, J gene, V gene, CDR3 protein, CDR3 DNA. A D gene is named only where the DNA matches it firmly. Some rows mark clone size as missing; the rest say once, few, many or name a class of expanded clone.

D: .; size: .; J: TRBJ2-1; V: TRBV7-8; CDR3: CASSLAGGNEQFF; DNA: TGTGCCAGCAGCTTAGCCGGCGGCAATGAGCAGTTCTTC
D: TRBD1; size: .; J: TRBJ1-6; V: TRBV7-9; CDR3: CASSLGQGDNSPLHF; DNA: TGTGCCAGCAGTCTCGGACAGGGGGATAATTCACCCCTCCACTTT
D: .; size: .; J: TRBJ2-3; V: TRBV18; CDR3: CASSSADTQYF; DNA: TGTGCCAGCTCATCTGCAGATACGCAGTATTTT
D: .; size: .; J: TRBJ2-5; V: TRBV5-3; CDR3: CARSLTQGLYQETQYF; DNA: TGTGCCAGAAGCTTGACGCAGGGGCTCTACCAAGAGACCCAGTACTTC
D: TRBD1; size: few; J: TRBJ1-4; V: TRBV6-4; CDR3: CASRAGTGEWNEKLFF; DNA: TGTGCCAGTAGGGCGGGGACAGGGGAGTGGAATGAAAAACTGTTTTTT
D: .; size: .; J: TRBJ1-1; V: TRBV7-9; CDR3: CASTFTSGDTEAFF; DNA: TGTGCCAGCACCTTCACATCAGGGGACACTGAAGCTTTCTTT
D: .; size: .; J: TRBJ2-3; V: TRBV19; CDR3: CASTSGSTDTQYF; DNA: TGTGCCAGTACCTCCGGGAGCACAGATACGCAGTATTTT
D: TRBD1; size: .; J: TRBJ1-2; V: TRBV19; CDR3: CASGVRGYYGYTF; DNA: TGTGCCAGTGGGGTCAGGGGGTACTATGGCTACACCTTC
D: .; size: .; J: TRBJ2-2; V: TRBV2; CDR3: CASSEARGSTGELFF; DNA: TGTGCCAGCAGTGAAGCGCGGGGTTCCACCGGGGAGCTGTTTTTT
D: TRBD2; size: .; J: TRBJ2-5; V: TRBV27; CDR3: CASSLSVTSGGQETQYF; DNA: TGTGCCAGCAGTTTATCGGTGACTAGCGGGGGTCAAGAGACCCAGTACTTC
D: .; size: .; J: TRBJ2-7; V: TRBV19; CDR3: CASSLAGRSYEQYF; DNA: TGTGCCAGTAGTCTGGCAGGGCGTAGCTACGAGCAGTACTTC
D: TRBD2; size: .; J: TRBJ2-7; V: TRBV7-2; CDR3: CASSRTSAYEQYF; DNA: TGTGCCAGCAGCCGGACTAGCGCCTACGAGCAGTACTTC
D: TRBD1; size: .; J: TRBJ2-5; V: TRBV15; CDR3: CATSRGQVQETQYF; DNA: TGTGCCACCAGCAGGGGACAGGTACAAGAGACCCAGTACTTC
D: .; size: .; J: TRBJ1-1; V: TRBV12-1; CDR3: CASSWVDSLRNTEAFF; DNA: TGTGCCAGCAGCTGGGTGGACTCTCTGAGGAACACTGAAGCTTTCTTT
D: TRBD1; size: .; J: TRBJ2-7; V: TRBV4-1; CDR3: CASTQTGMDEQYF; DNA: TGCGCCAGCACCCAGACAGGGATGGATGAGCAGTACTTC
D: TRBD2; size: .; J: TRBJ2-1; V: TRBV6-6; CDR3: CASSYSQRGGRDEQFF; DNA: TGTGCCAGCAGTTACTCACAGCGGGGGGGCCGGGATGAGCAGTTCTTC
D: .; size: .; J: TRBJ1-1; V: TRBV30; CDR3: CAWGSSVGLAFF; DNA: TGTGCCTGGGGGAGTTCAGTAGGTCTCGCTTTCTTT
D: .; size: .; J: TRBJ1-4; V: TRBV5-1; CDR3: CASSLRGVGNNEKLFF; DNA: TGCGCCAGCAGCTTGAGAGGCGTGGGTAATAATGAAAAACTGTTTTTT
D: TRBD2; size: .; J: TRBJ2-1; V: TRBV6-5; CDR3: CASSRPLGGGNEQFF; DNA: TGTGCCAGCAGCCGACCGCTTGGGGGGGGCAATGAGCAGTTCTTC
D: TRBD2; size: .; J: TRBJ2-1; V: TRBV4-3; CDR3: CASSQEIAGGLNEQFF; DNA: TGCGCCAGCAGCCAAGAGATAGCGGGGGGGCTGAATGAGCAGTTCTTC
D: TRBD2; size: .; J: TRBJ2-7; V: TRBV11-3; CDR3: CASSFGGGFGDEQYF; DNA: TGTGCCAGCAGCTTTGGCGGGGGGTTCGGGGACGAGCAGTACTTC
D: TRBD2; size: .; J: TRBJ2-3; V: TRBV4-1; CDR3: CASSRGLADTQYF; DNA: TGCGCCAGCAGCCGGGGACTAGCGGATACGCAGTATTTT
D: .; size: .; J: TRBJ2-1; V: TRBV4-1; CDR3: CASSQVPAAYSEQFF; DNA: TGCGCCAGCAGCCAAGTGCCAGCGGCCTACAGCGAGCAGTTCTTC
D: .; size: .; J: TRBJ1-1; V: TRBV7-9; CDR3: CASSLSGNTEAFF; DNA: TGTGCCAGCAGCTTGAGCGGAAACACTGAAGCTTTCTTT
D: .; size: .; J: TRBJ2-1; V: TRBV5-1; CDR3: CASSISGEHEQFF; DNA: TGCGCCAGCAGTATCTCAGGGGAGCATGAGCAGTTCTTC
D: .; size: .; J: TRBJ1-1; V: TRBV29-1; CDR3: CSVEGGRGNTEAFF; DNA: TGCAGCGTTGAAGGGGGCAGGGGGAACACTGAAGCTTTCTTT
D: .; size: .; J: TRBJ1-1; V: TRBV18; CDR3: CASSPLPGGGNTEAFF; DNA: TGTGCCAGCTCACCACTCCCTGGGGGGGGGAACACTGAAGCTTTCTTT
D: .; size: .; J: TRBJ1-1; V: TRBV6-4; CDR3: CASSAQPNTEAFF; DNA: TGTGCCAGCAGTGCACAGCCGAACACTGAAGCTTTCTTT
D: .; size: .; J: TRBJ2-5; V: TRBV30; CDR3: CAWSVSGETQYF; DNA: TGTGCCTGGAGTGTCTCCGGAGAGACCCAGTACTTC
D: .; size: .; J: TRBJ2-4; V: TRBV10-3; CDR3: CAISEGVAGNIVQYF; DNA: TGTGCCATCAGTGAGGGGGTCGCGGGAAACATCGTTCAGTACTTC
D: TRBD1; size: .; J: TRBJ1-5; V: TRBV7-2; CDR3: CASSRSWDRVNQPQHF; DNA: TGTGCCAGCAGCCGTAGTTGGGACAGGGTAAATCAGCCCCAGCATTTT
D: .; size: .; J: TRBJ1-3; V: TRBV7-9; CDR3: CASSKIQGPGNTIYF; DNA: TGTGCCAGCAGCAAAATACAGGGACCTGGAAACACCATATATTTT